This T cell receptor (beta chain) was retrieved from a study of lymphopenia after photon versus proton radiotherapy (dated by TCRdb to between 2017 and 2020). About the full investigation: In patients with gastrointestinal tumors who developed high-grade lymphopenia, the study compared the immunological effects of photon radiation therapy with those of proton radiation therapy. The cohort included roughly 18 patients with gastrointestinal tumors who developed lymphopenia after receiving either photon or proton therapy. The goal of the study was to characterize the differences between the two radiation modalities in how they affect the immune system.

The library came from the immunoSEQ multiplex PCR assay. Alongside multiparametric flow cytometry, deep sequencing of rearranged TCR beta loci was used to profile the T cell repertoires. What TCRdb holds here is the immuneACCESS table cut down to in-frame rearrangements. Part of the clones is not present; checked against another copy, under half of the missing clones reflect an unresolved V gene, and the others are unexplained. The sample table shows about 30,000 clones, and just under 90% are seen once. Around 47% of the sample comes from the top ten. Points on this clone: What this receptor recognizes is not known. Base qualities are not at hand, and no much larger clone is one base apart.

The CDR3 measures 15 amino acids from cysteine to phenylalanine. Only CDR3 DNA remains: 45 bases, in frame from the first base. What the work shows at the level of the full study, not this receptor alone: Among patients across the cohort who died, overall survival time showed an inverse correlation with a larger post-nadir drop in TCR diversity. Relative stability during treatment was observed in proton-treated patients, whereas loss of naive T cells and TCR diversity and gain of effector/memory populations were observed in photon-treated patients. After the lymphocyte count nadir, repertoires from photon-treated patients showed oligoclonal expansion, particularly of CD8+ Temra cells, and this expansion drove the decline in diversity. The survival association was examined only in patients who died, and the authors described better survival with proton therapy as a possibility, not as a demonstrated result.

The chain is assembled from TRBV23-1 and TRBJ2-5; confidence is insufficient to name the D gene. The closer fit of TRBJ2-7 to the DNA end suggests the J call may be wrong. TRBV23-1 counts as an open reading frame of uncertain function. The source material was peripheral blood, sampled from a patient treated with proton-based radiotherapy. The TCR was taken from a woman aged 55-75 years with cholangiocarcinoma. Some clones in this sample may be carry-over from other donors' samples. The CDR3 is CASNPPGPTTYEQYF. The bases read TGCGCCAGCAACCCACCGGGCCCTACCACCTACGAGCAGTACTTC.